The sequence of this TCR beta chain was determined in a study of identical twins (dated by TCRdb to 2016 to 2018). At the level of the whole study: To test whether fetal clonotypes persist, the study used deep sequencing on TCR alpha and beta repertoires from monozygotic twins, unrelated adults of various ages, and cord blood. To rule out contamination, replicate twin experiments were performed at different times with different library preparation protocols. The full study reports these points: Out-of-frame TCR alpha sequences shared between twins showed an excess of low generation-probability sequences compared with coincidental sharing between unrelated individuals. Invariant T cells such as MAIT and iNKT could partly confound zero-insertion analyses, although diverse VJ usage argued against such confounding for most clonotypes. Excess twin sharing in beta out-of-frame sequences was weaker because fewer shared sequences lowered the signal-to-noise ratio. Recombination models systematically underestimated out-of-frame TCR alpha sharing in monozygotic twins but agreed with sharing between unrelated individuals. Abundant cord blood beta clonotypes carried fewer insertions; young adult naive repertoires showed a weaker similar trend, while memory repertoires showed none. Because the same donors could not be followed over many years, conclusions were based on cross-sectional statistical analysis.

There are many counts of this clonotype. The clone's antigen remains unknown. No per-base quality is available; no much larger clone lies one base away. Every donor in the study was a healthy Caucasian. The cysteine opens and the phenylalanine closes a CDR3 of 14 amino acids. The CDR3 DNA has 42 bases and is translated from base 1. For CDR1 and CDR2, the germline V gene lists SGHTA and FQGNSA. Germline trimming amounts to 6 bases on V and 4 bases on J, with 8 as the count of junction bases outside the gene matches. Libraries were prepared through 5' RACE. TCRdb lists the instrument as Illumina HiSeq 2000. A universal primer binding site was introduced by template switching, and a unique molecular identifier was present in the final cDNA, enabling accurate counting of TCR cDNA molecules. Specific primers in the conserved constant-segment region were used to synthesize first-strand cDNA for TCR alpha and beta chains. To control for contamination, each cDNA library was double barcoded with a SMART-Mk sample barcode plus Illumina barcodes. TruSeq adapter sequences, together with Illumina sample barcodes, were added in two successive PCR steps. The Illumina HiSeq platform was used with custom primers to sequence TCR alpha and beta cDNA libraries. Processing in the source paper ran as follows. MiGEC was used to process raw reads and extract unique molecular identifiers, and MiXCR was used to find CDR3 positions. Recombination models were inferred per individual with the repgenHMM and IGoR tools using an EM algorithm. Shared clonotype analysis was performed with the tcR package in R, normalizing sharing by the product of cloneset sizes. To study raw recombination free of thymic and clonal selection effects, out-of-frame nonproductive sequences were analyzed. In TCRdb, the public reads were trimmed at Q25 with fastp and aligned with MiXCR, with productive beta chains retained. Each entry merges the rows of one CDR3 protein and shows their most common DNA and genes. TCRdb's processing, not the study's, gives the V and J calls here. This sample holds 1.5 million to 2 million distinct CDR3 sequences; less than 35% were observed only once. Around 0.25% of the sample is taken by the ten largest.

The TCR comes from a newborn girl in good health. The chain uses TRBV7-2 and TRBJ1-2; 7 bases in the junction line up with TRBD1. Sequences were obtained from cord blood. CDR3 region: CASRTTGRSYGYTF. DNA sequence: TGTGCCAGCAGAACGACAGGGAGGAGCTATGGCTACACCTTC.